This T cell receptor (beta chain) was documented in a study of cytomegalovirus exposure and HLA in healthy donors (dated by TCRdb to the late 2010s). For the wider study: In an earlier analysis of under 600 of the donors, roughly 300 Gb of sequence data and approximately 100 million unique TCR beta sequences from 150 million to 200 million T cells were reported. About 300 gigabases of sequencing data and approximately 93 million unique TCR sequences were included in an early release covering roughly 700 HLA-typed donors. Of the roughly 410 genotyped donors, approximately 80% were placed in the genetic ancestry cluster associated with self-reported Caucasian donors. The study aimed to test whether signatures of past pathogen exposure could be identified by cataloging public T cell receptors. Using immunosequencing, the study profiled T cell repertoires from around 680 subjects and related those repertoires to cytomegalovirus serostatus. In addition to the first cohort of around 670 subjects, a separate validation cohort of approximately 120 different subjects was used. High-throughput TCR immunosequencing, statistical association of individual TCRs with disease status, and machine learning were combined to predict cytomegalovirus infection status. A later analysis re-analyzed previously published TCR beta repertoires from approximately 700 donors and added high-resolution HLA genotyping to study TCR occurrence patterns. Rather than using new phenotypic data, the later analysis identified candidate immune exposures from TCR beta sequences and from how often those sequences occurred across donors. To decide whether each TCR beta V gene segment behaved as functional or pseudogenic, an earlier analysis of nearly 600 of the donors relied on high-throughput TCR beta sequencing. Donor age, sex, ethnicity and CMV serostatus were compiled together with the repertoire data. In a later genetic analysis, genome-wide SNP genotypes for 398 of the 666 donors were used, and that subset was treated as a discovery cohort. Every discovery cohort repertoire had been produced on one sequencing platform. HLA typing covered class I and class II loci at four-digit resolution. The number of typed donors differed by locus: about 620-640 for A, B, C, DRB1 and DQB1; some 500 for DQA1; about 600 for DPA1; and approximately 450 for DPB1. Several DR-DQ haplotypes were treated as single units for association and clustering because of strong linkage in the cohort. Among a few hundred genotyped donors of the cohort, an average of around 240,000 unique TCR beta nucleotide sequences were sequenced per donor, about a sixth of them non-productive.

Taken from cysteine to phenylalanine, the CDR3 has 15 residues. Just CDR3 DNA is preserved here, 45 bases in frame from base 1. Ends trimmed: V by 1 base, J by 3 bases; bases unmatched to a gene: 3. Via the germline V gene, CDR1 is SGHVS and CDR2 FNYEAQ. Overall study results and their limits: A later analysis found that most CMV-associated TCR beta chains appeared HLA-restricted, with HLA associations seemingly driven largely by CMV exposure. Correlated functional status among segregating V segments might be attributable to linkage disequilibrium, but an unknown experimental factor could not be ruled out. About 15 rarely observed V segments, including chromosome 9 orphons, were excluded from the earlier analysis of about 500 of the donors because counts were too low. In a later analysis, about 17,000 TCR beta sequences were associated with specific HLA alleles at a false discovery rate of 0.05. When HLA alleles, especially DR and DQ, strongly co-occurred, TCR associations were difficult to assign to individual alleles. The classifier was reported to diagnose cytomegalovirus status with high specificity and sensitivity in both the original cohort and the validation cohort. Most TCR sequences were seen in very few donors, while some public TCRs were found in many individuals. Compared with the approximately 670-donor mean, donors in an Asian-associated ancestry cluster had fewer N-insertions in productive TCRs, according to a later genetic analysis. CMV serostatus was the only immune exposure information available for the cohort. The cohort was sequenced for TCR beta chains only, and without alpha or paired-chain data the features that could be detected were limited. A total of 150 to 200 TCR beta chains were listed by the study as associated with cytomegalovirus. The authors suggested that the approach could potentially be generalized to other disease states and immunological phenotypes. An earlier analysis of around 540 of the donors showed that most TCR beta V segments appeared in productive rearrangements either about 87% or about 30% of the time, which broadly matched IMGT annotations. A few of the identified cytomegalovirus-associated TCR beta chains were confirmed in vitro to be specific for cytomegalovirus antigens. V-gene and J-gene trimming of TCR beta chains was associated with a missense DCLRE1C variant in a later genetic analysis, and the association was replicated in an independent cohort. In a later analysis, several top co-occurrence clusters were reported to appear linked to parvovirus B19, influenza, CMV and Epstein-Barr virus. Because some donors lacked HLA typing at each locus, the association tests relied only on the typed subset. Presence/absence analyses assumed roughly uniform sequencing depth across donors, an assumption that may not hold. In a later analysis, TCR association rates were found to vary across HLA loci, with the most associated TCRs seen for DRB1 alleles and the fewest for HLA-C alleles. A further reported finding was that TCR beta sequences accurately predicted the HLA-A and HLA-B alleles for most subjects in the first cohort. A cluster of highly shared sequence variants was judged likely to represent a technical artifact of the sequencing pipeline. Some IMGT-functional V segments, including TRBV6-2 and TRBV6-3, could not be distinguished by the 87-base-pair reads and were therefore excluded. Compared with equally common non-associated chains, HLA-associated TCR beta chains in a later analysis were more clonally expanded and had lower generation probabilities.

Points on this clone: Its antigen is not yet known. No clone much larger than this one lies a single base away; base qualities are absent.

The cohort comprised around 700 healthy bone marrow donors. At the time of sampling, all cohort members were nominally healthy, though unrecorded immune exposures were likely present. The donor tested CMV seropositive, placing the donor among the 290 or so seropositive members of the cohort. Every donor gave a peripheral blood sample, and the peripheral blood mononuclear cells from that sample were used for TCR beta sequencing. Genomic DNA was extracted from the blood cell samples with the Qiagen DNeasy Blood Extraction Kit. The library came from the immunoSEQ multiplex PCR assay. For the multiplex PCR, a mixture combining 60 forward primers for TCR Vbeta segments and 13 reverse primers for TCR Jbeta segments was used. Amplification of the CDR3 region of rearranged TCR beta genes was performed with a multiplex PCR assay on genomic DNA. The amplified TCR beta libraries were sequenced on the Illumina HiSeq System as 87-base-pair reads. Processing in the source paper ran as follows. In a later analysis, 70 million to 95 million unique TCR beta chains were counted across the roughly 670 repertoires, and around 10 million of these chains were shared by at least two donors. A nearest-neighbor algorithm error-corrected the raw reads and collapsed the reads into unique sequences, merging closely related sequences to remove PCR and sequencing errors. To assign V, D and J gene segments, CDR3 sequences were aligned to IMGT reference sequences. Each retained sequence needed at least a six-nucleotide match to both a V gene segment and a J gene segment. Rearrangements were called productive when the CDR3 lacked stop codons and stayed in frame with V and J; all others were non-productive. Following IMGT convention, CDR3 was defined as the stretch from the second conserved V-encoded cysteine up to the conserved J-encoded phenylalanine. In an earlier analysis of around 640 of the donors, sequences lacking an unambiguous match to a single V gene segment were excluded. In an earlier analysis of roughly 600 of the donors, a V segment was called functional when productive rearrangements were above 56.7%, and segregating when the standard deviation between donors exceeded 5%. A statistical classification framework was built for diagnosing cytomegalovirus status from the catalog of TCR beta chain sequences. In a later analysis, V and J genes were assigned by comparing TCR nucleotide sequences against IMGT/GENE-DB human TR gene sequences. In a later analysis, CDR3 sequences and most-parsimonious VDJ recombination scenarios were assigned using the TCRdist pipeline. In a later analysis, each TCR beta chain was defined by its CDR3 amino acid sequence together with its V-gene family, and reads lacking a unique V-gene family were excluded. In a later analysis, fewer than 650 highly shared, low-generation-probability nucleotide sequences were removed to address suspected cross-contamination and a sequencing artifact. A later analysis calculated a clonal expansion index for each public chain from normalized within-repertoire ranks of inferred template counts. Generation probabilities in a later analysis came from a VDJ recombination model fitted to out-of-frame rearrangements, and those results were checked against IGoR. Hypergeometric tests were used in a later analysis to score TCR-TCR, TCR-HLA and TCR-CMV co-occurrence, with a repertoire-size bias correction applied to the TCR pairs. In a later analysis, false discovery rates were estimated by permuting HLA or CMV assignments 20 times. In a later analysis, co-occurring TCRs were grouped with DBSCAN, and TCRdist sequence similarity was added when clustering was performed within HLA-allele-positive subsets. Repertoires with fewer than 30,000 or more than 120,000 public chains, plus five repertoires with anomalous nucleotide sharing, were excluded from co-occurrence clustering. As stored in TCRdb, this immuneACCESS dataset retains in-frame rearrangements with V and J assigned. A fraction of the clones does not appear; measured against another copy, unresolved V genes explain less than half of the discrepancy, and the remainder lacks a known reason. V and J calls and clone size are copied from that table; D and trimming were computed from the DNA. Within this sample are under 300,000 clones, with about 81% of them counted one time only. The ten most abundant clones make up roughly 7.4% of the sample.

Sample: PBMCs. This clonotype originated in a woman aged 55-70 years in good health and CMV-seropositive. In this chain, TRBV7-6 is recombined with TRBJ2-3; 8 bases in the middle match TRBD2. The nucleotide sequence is TGTGCCAGCAGCTTAGGCTCTAGCGGGACAGATACGCAGTATTTT. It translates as CASSLGSSGTDTQYF.